The T cell receptor beta chain under discussion was sequenced for a study of CD4 T cells in relation to SARS-CoV-2 and coronaviruses. Study in general: Convalescent patients had median age about 40 years, range about 21 to 75. A couple of subjects were Hispanic; patients were fewer than ten males and 4 females.

Germline CDR1 reads MNHEY; CDR2 reads SVGAGI. The V end was cut by 4 bases, the J end by 3 bases, with 12 bases between. The CDR3 is 14 residues long. Clones were sequenced by immunoSEQ multiplex PCR, and TCRdb holds only the in-frame ones, with some missing. This sample carries tens of thousands of clones, approximately 90% of them seen once, and the ten largest clones take roughly a tenth. The receptor comes from an adult with COVID-19. The rearrangement uses TRBV6-5 and TRBJ1-1, with D uncertain. The sequencing sample was made of memory CD4+ T cells from PBMCs. CDR3 in DNA: TGTGCCAGCAGTTTGGACGGTTCTCACACTGAAGCTTTCTTT. Amino acids: CASSLDGSHTEAFF.